What follows are 11 T cell receptor beta chains derived from one specimen sequenced in a study of blood T cells in healthy people across ages. Using a J-beta primer mix together with a sample-barcoded 5' primer, a second PCR was run for about 7 to 12 cycles. TCRdb reanalysed the 5' RACE reads using MiXCR and keeps one entry per CDR3 protein. There are around 1,700,000 distinct CDR3 sequences in the sample; 25% to 30% occur only once, and 7.7% lies in the top ten. The sample comprised blood. Receptors were obtained from a woman in her 30s in good health.

This clonotype was detected a few times. The rearrangement links TRBV20-1 to TRBJ1-3; D unclear. From germline, CDR1 is DFQATT and CDR2 SNEGSKA (reference sequence). The CDR3 loop spans 13 amino acids. CDR3 DNA: TGCAGCGACGGTCTTTACTCTGGAAACACCATATATTTT. This sequence encodes CSDGLYSGNTIYF.

The rearrangement uses TRBV5-1 and TRBJ1-2, with D tentatively TRBD1 (5 bases). The CDR3 consists of 15 residues. V shed 0 bases and J shed 6 bases, with 15 bases lying between them. Per germline, CDR1 SGHRS and CDR2 YFSETQ. CDR3 loop: CASSLVQGGRDGYTF. The CDR3 bases are TGCGCCAGCAGCTTGGTGCAGGGAGGTAGGGATGGCTACACCTTC.

This clonotype has just a few counts. The rearrangement links TRBV6-6 to TRBJ1-1; D is perhaps TRBD1 (5 bases). CDR3 length equals 15 residues. V was clipped by 5 bases and J by 0 bases, with 13 bases between them. Per germline, CDR1 MNHNY and CDR2 SVGAGI (reference sequence). The CDR3 sequence: CASSHAKGMNTEAFF. In DNA, the CDR3 is TGTGCCAGCAGTCACGCTAAGGGGATGAACACTGAAGCTTTCTTT.

With respect to this clonotype: The germline gene is not matched at one end of the junction; a read error may be the cause. The chain combines TRBV20-1 with TRBJ2-1; 8 nucleotides agree with TRBD1. Germline CDR1 reads DFQATT; CDR2 reads SNEGSKA (reference sequence). The CDR3 loop spans 15 amino acids. This chain's CDR3 is CSASTGRTGRNGQFF. The CDR3 DNA reads TGCAGTGCTAGCACCGGGCGGACAGGGAGGAATGGGCAGTTCTTC.

Points on this clonotype: This sequence may be a read error, since a much larger clone differs from it by one base. The V and J genes are TRBV5-1 and TRBJ2-5, with 8 bases that match TRBD2. The germline V gene encodes CDR1 SGHRS and CDR2 YFSETQ. CDR3 size: 14 residues. J lost 11 bases, V lost 4 bases, and 13 bases had no gene match. The CDR3 here is CASSPGGLYYKQYF. The CDR3, as DNA: TGCGCCAGCAGCCCGGGAGGGCTATACTACAAGCAGTACTTC.

This clonotype was seen a few times. V is TRBV6-5 and J is TRBJ1-2, with unresolved D. The germline V gene encodes CDR1 MNHEY and CDR2 SVGAGI. The CDR3 spans 14 residues. V shed 2 bases and J shed 4 bases, with 11 bases lying between them. CDR3 protein: CASSYIGSGYGYTF. CDR3 coding DNA: TGTGCCAGCAGTTACATAGGGTCTGGCTATGGCTACACCTTC.

The CDR3 DNA follows: TGTGCCAGCAGCCTGAGACCAGCGGGAGACGCAGATACGCAGTATTTT. Its protein product is CASSLRPAGDADTQYF. V gene TRBV3-1 combines with J gene TRBJ2-3; 8 nucleotides line up with TRBD2. The trim removed 4 bases at V and 4 bases at J, leaving 10 bases unmatched. Germline CDR1 is LGHDT and CDR2 is YNNKEL (reference sequence). The CDR3 is made up of 16 amino acids.

The rearrangement links TRBV3-1 to TRBJ2-5; D may match TRBD1 or TRBD2 (5 bases each). Judging by the DNA end, TRBJ2-1 fits better; the J call may be wrong. CDR3 length equals 16 residues. CDR1 LGHDT and CDR2 YNNKEL come from the germline V gene (reference sequence). The chain's CDR3 is CASSHKGRGTQETQFF. CDR3 nucleotide sequence: TGTGCCAGCAGCCACAAGGGCCGGGGCACCCAAGAGACCCAGTTCTTC.

The chain recombines TRBV7-2 with TRBJ1-2; D is unresolved. Germline values: CDR1 SGHTA, CDR2 FQGNSA. The CDR3 is made up of 14 amino acids. Deletions cut 5 bases from V and 6 bases from J, with 16 bases between. CDR3 in DNA: TGTGCCAGCAGCCCGAGTTGGGTTCTAAATGGCTACACCTTC. Amino acid sequence: CASSPSWVLNGYTF.

This clonotype has at least ten counts. V usage is TRBV10-3 and J usage is TRBJ2-7; 9 bases are shared with TRBD1. Germline CDR1 is ENHRY and CDR2 is SYGVKD. The CDR3 loop spans 15 amino acids. The junction had 8 bases not matched to a gene; V was cut back by 6 bases and J by 2 bases. CDR3 DNA: TGTGCCATCAGCCGACGACAGGGGGTTGCCTACGAGCAGTACTTC. Amino acid sequence: CAISRRQGVAYEQYF.

This clonotype was detected ten times or more. The chain recombines TRBV20-1 with TRBJ2-1; 10 nucleotides agree with TRBD2. The CDR3 sequence is 15 residues long. V lost 0 bases, J lost 7 bases, and 6 bases stayed unmatched. Looked up from germline, CDR1 is DFQATT and CDR2 is SNEGSKA (reference sequence). CDR3 DNA sequence: TGCAGTGCTAGAGATCCCCTAGCGGGAGTTAATGAGCAGTTCTTC. Encoded protein: CSARDPLAGVNEQFF.